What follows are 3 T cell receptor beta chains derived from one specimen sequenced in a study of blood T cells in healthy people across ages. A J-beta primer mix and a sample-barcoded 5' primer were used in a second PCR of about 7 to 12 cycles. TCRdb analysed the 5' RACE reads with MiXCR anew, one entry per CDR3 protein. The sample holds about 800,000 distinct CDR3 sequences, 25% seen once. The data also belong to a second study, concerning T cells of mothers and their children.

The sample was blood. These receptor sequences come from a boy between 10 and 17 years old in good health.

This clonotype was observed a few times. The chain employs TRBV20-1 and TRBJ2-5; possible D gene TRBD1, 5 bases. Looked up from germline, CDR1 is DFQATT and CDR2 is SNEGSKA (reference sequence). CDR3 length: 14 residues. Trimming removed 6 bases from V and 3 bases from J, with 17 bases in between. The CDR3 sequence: CSARKYRMEETQYF. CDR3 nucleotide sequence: TGCAGTGCCCGCAAATACAGGATGGAAGAGACCCAGTACTTC.

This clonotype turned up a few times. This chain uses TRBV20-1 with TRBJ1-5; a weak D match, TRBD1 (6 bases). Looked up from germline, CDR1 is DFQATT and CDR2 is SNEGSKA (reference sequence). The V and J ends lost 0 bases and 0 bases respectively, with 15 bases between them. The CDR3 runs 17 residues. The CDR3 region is CSARDGGGLYSNQPQHF. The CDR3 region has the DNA TGCAGTGCTAGAGATGGGGGCGGACTTTATAGCAATCAGCCCCAGCATTTT.

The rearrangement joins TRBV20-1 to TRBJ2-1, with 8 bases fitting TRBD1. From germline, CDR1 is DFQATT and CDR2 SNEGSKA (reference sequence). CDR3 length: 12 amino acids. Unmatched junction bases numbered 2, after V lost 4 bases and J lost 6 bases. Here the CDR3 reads CSATDRANEQFF. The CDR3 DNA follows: TGCAGTGCTACGGACAGGGCCAATGAGCAGTTCTTC.